The 19 T cell receptor beta chains presented below share a single source sample, sequenced in a study of tumor-infiltrating lymphocytes in primary liver carcinoma. TCR beta cDNA was prepared out of roughly 0.5 ug total RNA by means of a constant-region primer. Slightly modified ARM-PCR served as the procedure for the TCR beta libraries. These libraries came from three rounds of nested multiplex PCR. Primers for the first two PCR rounds were TRBV1-TRBV30 forward primers and a C-beta reverse primer (roughly 10 cycles per round). Each CDR3 protein gets one entry after TCRdb re-called the multiplex PCR reads with MiXCR. The sample shows roughly 91,000 distinct CDR3 sequences, about 70% of them seen only once. Between about 17 and 34 mg of unsorted bulk tissue served as the source from which RNA and DNA were co-extracted. The sequenced material came from liver tumor tissue from sampling region 5. The subset: tumor region T5, tumor centre. The receptors come from a woman aged 60-75 years with primary liver carcinoma and hepatitis B virus infection.

V is TRBV2 and J is TRBJ2-1; 10 nucleotides match TRBD2. The germline CDR1 and CDR2 sequences are SNHLY and FYNNEI. J was trimmed by 8 bases and V by 5 bases; bases with no gene match: 6. CDR3 size: 14 residues. The CDR3 protein is CASSQREGRDEQFF. CDR3 DNA: TGTGCCAGCAGTCAGCGGGAGGGTCGGGATGAGCAGTTCTTC. Looking up the rest from reference TRBV2 and TRBJ2-1 gives the full variable domain: EPEVTQTPSHQVTQMGQEVILRCVPISNHLYFYWYRQILGQKVEFLVSFYNNEISEKSEIFDDQFSVERPDGSNFTLKIRSTKLEDSAMYFCASSQREGRDEQFFGPGTRLTVL.

Turning to this clonotype: The CDR3 end shows no conserved phenylalanine or tryptophan, and so a read error is likely. V usage is TRBV11-2 and J usage is TRBJ2-7, with 15 positions matching TRBD2. The germline gives CDR1 SGHAT, CDR2 FQNNGV. The CDR3 runs to 18 residues. In nucleotides, the CDR3 is TGTGCCAGCAGCCCCTGGGGGACTAGCGGGGGGAGGTCCTACAAGCAGTACTTA. Protein sequence: CASSPWGTSGGRSYKQYL.

Details on this clonotype: An end of the junction differs from the germline gene, which may be a read error. The chain carries TRBV7-8 and TRBJ2-1; TRBD2 matches at 7 bases. CDR3 length: 15 amino acids. Germline loops: CDR1 SGHVS, CDR2 FQNEAQ. Here the CDR3 DNA reads TGTGCCAGCAGCTTAGCCCGACTAGCTTTCAATGAGCAGCTCTTC. The encoded protein is CASSLARLAFNEQLF.

This clonotype was picked up one time. Germline and junction disagree at one end, which may indicate a read error. V gene TRBV6-5 combines with J gene TRBJ2-4, with TRBD2 as a possible D gene (6 bases). Germline CDR1 and CDR2: MNHEY and SVGAGI. The CDR3 contains 14 residues. The CDR3 region is CASSPSGSGNIQCF. CDR3 nucleotides: TGTGCCAGCAGCCCCTCCGGGAGCGGTAACATTCAATGCTTC.

On this clonotype: This may be a read error, as it is one base from a much larger clone. V usage is TRBV29-1 and J usage is TRBJ2-1; D is perhaps TRBD2 (6 bases). Trimming left V 8 bases short and J 5 bases short, with 10 bases between. The germline CDR1 and CDR2 sequences are SQVTM and ANQGSEA. CDR3 length equals 11 residues. The CDR3 region has the DNA TGCAGCATTGGAGGGAACAATGAGCAGTTCTTC. It codes for CSIGGNNEQFF.

Many counts were recorded for this clonotype. The chain couples TRBV7-8 to TRBJ2-1; 8 bases align to TRBD2. Germline-derived CDR1 and CDR2 are SGHVS and FQNEAQ. The CDR3 loop spans 18 amino acids. Unmatched junction bases numbered 13, after V lost 5 bases and J lost 1 base. This chain's CDR3 is CASSVEATGGTSYNEQFF. CDR3 sequence (DNA): TGTGCCAGCAGCGTGGAAGCGACGGGGGGGACGTCCTACAATGAGCAGTTCTTC. The variable domain in full, with the rest retrieved from reference TRBV7-8 and TRBJ2-1, is GAGVSQSPRYKVAKRGQDVALRCDPISGHVSLFWYQQALGQGPEFLTYFQNEAQLDKSGLPSDRFFAERPEGSVSTLKIQRTQQEDSAVYLCASSVEATGGTSYNEQFFGPGTRLTVL.

A remark on this clonotype: One end of the junction does not line up with germline, which may come from a read error. The chain links TRBV7-9 to TRBJ2-7; no firm D call. The CDR3 runs 14 residues. Germline-derived CDR1 and CDR2 are SEHNR and FQNEAQ (reference sequence). Written as DNA, the CDR3 is TGTGTCAGCAGCACCCAGACGGAACCCTACGAGCAGTACTTC. Translation gives CVSSTQTEPYEQYF.

This clonotype appeared a few times. The chain links TRBV30 to TRBJ1-2, with D possibly being TRBD1 (5 bases). V was shortened by 1 base and J by 3 bases, with 12 bases between the two germline ends. Germline V gene lookup returns CDR1 GTSNPN and CDR2 SVGIG (reference sequence). This CDR3 spans 14 amino acids. This CDR3 reads CAWSAAGVDYGYTF. The CDR3 DNA is TGTGCCTGGAGTGCCGCGGGGGTGGACTATGGCTACACCTTC.

This clonotype was observed many times. The V gene is TRBV6-5, the J gene TRBJ2-3; 14 bases line up with TRBD2. This CDR3 region has 16 residues. Germline CDR1 and CDR2: MNHEY and SVGAGI. V shed 6 bases, J shed 9 bases, and the junction held 11 bases outside the gene matches. CDR3 residues: CASSPGTSGRWGTQYF. The CDR3 region has the DNA TGTGCCAGCAGCCCCGGGACTAGCGGGAGATGGGGGACGCAGTATTTT.

In this sample, this clonotype turned up many times. The J gene is TRBJ1-5, the V gene TRBV21-1; whether TRBD1, the table's D call, matches the DNA was not checked. TRBV21-1 counts as a pseudogene. The CDR3 contains 16 residues. The CDR3 DNA follows: TGTGCCAGCACCCACCGGACAGGGTTTGGCAATCAGCCCCAGCATTTT. Encoded protein: CASTHRTGFGNQPQHF.

In its sample, this clonotype was seen many times. The chain carries TRBV6-1 and TRBJ1-1; unclear D gene. The CDR3 consists of 14 residues. Trimming took 8 bases from V and 6 from J, leaving 19 bases between them. From germline, CDR1 is MNHNS and CDR2 SASEGT. CDR3 sequence reads: CASVSQKSHPEAFF. The CDR3 DNA sequence: TGTGCCAGCGTTAGCCAGAAGTCCCACCCTGAAGCTTTCTTT.

This clonotype was detected many times. The chain uses TRBV6-5 and TRBJ1-2, with D possibly matching TRBD1 (5 bases). Trimming removed 6 bases at V and 8 bases at J, with 22 bases between. Germline-derived CDR1 and CDR2 are MNHEY and SVGAGI. This CDR3 has 15 residues. The CDR3 loop is CASSQVTGAAGGYTF. CDR3 nucleotides: TGTGCCAGCAGCCAAGTAACTGGGGCAGCAGGAGGCTACACCTTC.

This clonotype has just one count. The genes are TRBV5-6 and TRBJ2-7; weak D call: TRBD2 (6 bases). CDR3 length: 15 amino acids. The ends were cut back, 5 bases at V and 7 bases at J, with 22 bases in the middle. CDR1 is SGHDT and CDR2 is YYEEEE in the germline V gene. The CDR3 loop reads CASSSAGPGTGEQYF. The CDR3 DNA is TGTGCCAGCAGTTCTGCGGGACCAGGGACCGGAGAGCAGTACTTC.

As regards this clonotype: The junction differs from germline at one of its ends, possibly a read error. The chain has TRBV29-1 and TRBJ2-5; tentatively, D is TRBD2 (6 bases). The germline CDR1 and CDR2 sequences are SQVTM and ANQGSEA. The CDR3 covers 15 residues. CDR3 DNA sequence: TGCGGCGTTGAGGGGACTGGGTCTTCCCTAGAGACCCAGTACTTC. Translation: CGVEGTGSSLETQYF.

CDR3 protein: CASSLTSEGNEQYF. As DNA, the CDR3 is TGTGCCAGCAGCTTAACCAGCGAGGGCAACGAGCAGTACTTC. The gene calls are TRBV7-9 and TRBJ2-7; D possibly corresponds to TRBD2 (5 bases). Trimming shortened V by 2 bases and J by 5 bases, and 13 bases separated the two germline ends. CDR3 length: 14 residues. Per germline, CDR1 SEHNR and CDR2 FQNEAQ (reference sequence).

Concerning this clonotype: One end of the junction varies from germline; a read error may be responsible. The rearrangement links TRBV6-5 to TRBJ1-6; D perhaps matches TRBD1 (6 bases). Germline V CDR1 and CDR2: MNHEY, SVGAGI. This CDR3 is 14 amino acids long. Here the CDR3 reads CASSYRQENSTLHF. The DNA of the CDR3 is TGCGCCAGCAGTTACAGACAGGAAAATTCAACCCTCCATTTT.

At least ten counts were recorded for this clonotype. The rearrangement joins TRBV5-4 to TRBJ1-3, with no clear D. V lost 4 bases and J lost 4, with 12 bases in between. From germline, CDR1 is SGHNT and CDR2 YYREEE (reference sequence). The CDR3 is 14 amino acids. CDR3 residues: CASSRSPGGNTIYF. CDR3 nucleotides: TGTGCCAGCAGCCGGAGCCCGGGGGGAAACACCATATATTTT.

This clonotype was recorded at least ten times. This chain uses TRBV12-3 or TRBV12-4 with TRBJ1-1, with unresolved D. The CDR3 has 13 residues. V dropped 4 bases and J dropped 1 base, with 7 bases sitting between them. The CDR3 DNA reads as TGTGCCAGCAGTTCAACAAGGAACACTGAAGCTTTCTTT. It specifies CASSSTRNTEAFF.

This rearrangement joins TRBV12-3 or TRBV12-4 to TRBJ2-2; TRBD2 matches at 7 bases. This CDR3 is built from 15 residues. The junction had 14 bases not matched to a gene; V was cut back by 6 bases and J by 10 bases. The CDR3 protein is CASSLSGRASEELFF. The CDR3 DNA reads TGTGCCAGCAGCCTAAGTGGGAGGGCCTCCGAGGAGCTGTTTTTT.